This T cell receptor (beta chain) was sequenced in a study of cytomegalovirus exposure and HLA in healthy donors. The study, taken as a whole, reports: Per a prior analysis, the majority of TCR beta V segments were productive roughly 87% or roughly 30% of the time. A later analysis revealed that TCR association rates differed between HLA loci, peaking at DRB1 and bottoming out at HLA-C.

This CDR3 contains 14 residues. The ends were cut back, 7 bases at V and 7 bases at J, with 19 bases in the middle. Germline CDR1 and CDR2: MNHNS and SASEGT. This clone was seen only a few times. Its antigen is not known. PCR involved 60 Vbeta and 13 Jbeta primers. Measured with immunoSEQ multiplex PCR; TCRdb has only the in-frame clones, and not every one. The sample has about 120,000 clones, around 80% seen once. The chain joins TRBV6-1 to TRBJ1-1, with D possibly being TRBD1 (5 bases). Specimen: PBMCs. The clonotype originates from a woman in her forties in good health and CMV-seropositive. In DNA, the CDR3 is TGTGCCAGCAAAGATCGGGGGGAAGGAGGTGAAGCTTTCTTT. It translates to CASKDRGEGGEAFF.